The T cell receptor beta chain described here comes from a study of cytomegalovirus exposure and HLA in healthy donors. PCR employed 60 Vbeta and 13 Jbeta primers. Authors' data handling: Unique TCR beta chains numbered roughly 84 million in a later analysis, with about 11 million shared. Only in-frame clones appear in the TCRdb table, and some are missing; sequencing was by immunoSEQ multiplex PCR. The DNA was the basis for D and trimming; V, J and clone size are from that table. The sample carries 210,000 or so clones, around four fifths recorded once. The specimen sequenced was PBMCs. This TCR was sampled from a boy aged 10-17 years in good health and CMV-seronegative.

The CDR3 region is CASSLVLAGGTGELFF. The DNA for the CDR3 is TGCGCCAGCAGCTTGGTCCTAGCGGGGGGAACCGGGGAGCTGTTTTTT. V gene TRBV5-1 combines with J gene TRBJ2-2, with 11 bases that match TRBD2. Germline V gene data show CDR1 as SGHRS and CDR2 as YFSETQ. The length of the CDR3 is 16 residues. With V trimmed by 0 bases and J by 5 bases, 3 bases remained unmatched.